These 13 T cell receptor beta chains came from one sample sequenced in a study of T cell responses to AZD1222 COVID-19 vaccine (dated by TCRdb to about 2021). Library preparation employed the immunoSEQ multiplex PCR assay. The immuneACCESS repertoire file appears here via TCRdb, limited to in-frame rearrangements. These files lack a portion of the clones; in checked studies, under half of the deficit traces to unresolved V genes, and the cause of the others is not known. This sample comprises over 90,000 clones, about 88% of them detected only once. The ten largest clones capture approximately 5.1% of the sample. The time point label, as the study defines it: baseline before first vaccination. The input for sequencing was peripheral blood, taken on day 0 of AZD1222 vaccination. All receptors derive from an adult in good health.

This clone was counted once. The J gene is TRBJ1-5, the V gene TRBV6-5; D possibly corresponds to TRBD1 (5 bases). V lost 6 bases, J lost 4 bases, and 10 bases lay in between. Per germline, CDR1 MNHEY and CDR2 SVGAGI. There are 13 residues in the CDR3. The CDR3 region has the DNA TGTGCCAGCAGAGCGGGGCCTAATCAGCCCCAGCATTTT. This sequence encodes CASRAGPNQPQHF.

The J gene is TRBJ2-5, the V gene TRBV9; 9 bases line up with TRBD1. This CDR3 contains 15 residues. The germline gives CDR1 SGDLS, CDR2 YYNGEE. V lost 3 bases to trimming and J lost 4 bases; unmatched junction nucleotides: 7. The CDR3 nucleotides are TGTGCCAGCAGCGGGGGGACAGGGTTTACAGAGACCCAGTACTTC. This encodes CASSGGTGFTETQYF.

DNA for the CDR3: TGTGCCAGCAGTGAAAGGCAGGGGGCATATGGCTACACCTTC. Translation gives CASSERQGAYGYTF. This chain uses TRBV6-1 with TRBJ1-2, with 8 bases matching TRBD1. Unmatched junction bases numbered 4, after V lost 2 bases and J lost 5 bases. Germline-derived CDR1 and CDR2 are MNHNS and SASEGT. The CDR3 runs 14 residues.

The genes are TRBV27 and TRBJ1-5; D not resolved. Germline CDR1 reads MNHEY; CDR2 reads SMNVEV (reference sequence). V lost 1 base, J lost 1 base, and 8 bases lay in between. This CDR3 is built from 15 residues. CDR3 DNA: TGTGCCAGCAGTTTATTAGGTACCAGCAATCAGCCCCAGCATTTT. Translated: CASSLLGTSNQPQHF.

The chain uses TRBV30 and TRBJ1-1, with no clear D. Germline-derived CDR1 and CDR2 are GTSNPN and SVGIG (reference sequence). V was cut by 2 bases and J by 0 bases, with 7 bases left in between. This CDR3 spans 13 amino acids. CDR3 coding DNA: TGTGCCTGGAGTTTAAGCATGAACACTGAAGCTTTCTTT. It yields the protein CAWSLSMNTEAFF.

The chain has TRBV6-2 or TRBV6-3 and TRBJ1-5; unclear D gene. Trimming pared 6 bases from V and 3 bases from J, leaving 18 bases between. Germline values: CDR1 MNHEY, CDR2 SVGEGT. This CDR3 is 16 amino acids long. CDR3 loop: CASSSLRGRVNQPQHF. The CDR3 region has the DNA TGTGCCAGCAGCTCCTTACGTGGACGGGTCAATCAGCCCCAGCATTTT.

The V gene is TRBV6-5, the J gene TRBJ1-2; tentatively, D is TRBD1 (5 bases). The CDR3 spans 13 residues. Germline loops: CDR1 MNHEY, CDR2 SVGAGI. V was trimmed by 7 bases and J by 7 bases, leaving 16 bases between them. CDR3 nucleotide sequence: TGTGCCAGCATCGGGGCTCCTGGGGGTGGCTACACCTTC. As protein: CASIGAPGGGYTF.

This clone is a singleton in its sample. The chain has TRBV27 and TRBJ1-5; a possible D gene is TRBD1 (5 bases). The V end was cut by 3 bases, the J end by 6 bases, with 9 bases between. The CDR3 length is 13 residues. Germline loops: CDR1 MNHEY, CDR2 SMNVEV (reference sequence). The CDR3 bases are TGTGCCAGCAGTTTGTCTGGGGCTCAGCCCCAGCATTTT. Its translation: CASSLSGAQPQHF.

The gene calls are TRBV11-2 and TRBJ2-1; possibly TRBD2 for D (7 bases). CDR1 SGHAT and CDR2 FQNNGV come from the germline V gene. The CDR3 is 12 amino acids. V was clipped by 10 bases and J by 8 bases, with 15 bases between them. CDR3 sequence (DNA): TGTGCCACTGGGGGGCGGGAGTATGAGCAGTTCTTC. Protein sequence: CATGGREYEQFF.

This chain connects TRBV5-8 to TRBJ2-1; 11 bases agree with TRBD1. Per germline, CDR1 SGHTS and CDR2 YDEGEE. The CDR3 runs to 16 residues. V shed 5 bases and J 4 bases; nucleotides not matched to a gene: 8. The CDR3 DNA is TGTGCCAGCAGGCCGGACAGGGGGCAATTTTACAATGAGCAGTTCTTC. It codes for CASRPDRGQFYNEQFF.

V and J are TRBV7-2 and TRBJ2-1; 9 bases fit TRBD2. V trimming: 4 bases; J trimming: 0 bases; junction bases outside the gene matches: 1. Germline V gene sequence: CDR1 SGHTA, CDR2 FQGNSA. The CDR3 runs 15 residues. The CDR3 loop is CASSYSGSSYNEQFF. Written as DNA, the CDR3 is TGTGCCAGCAGCTATAGCGGGAGCTCCTACAATGAGCAGTTCTTC.

V and J are TRBV6-5 and TRBJ1-1; D unresolved. V was shortened by 0 bases and J by 3 bases, with 11 bases between the two germline ends. The CDR3 is 15 amino acids. Germline values: CDR1 MNHEY, CDR2 SVGAGI. In nucleotides, the CDR3 is TGTGCCAGCAGTTACTCGAATGTCCTGGACACTGAAGCTTTCTTT. This encodes CASSYSNVLDTEAFF.

The V and J genes are TRBV19 and TRBJ2-2; D is undetermined. Trimming took 2 bases from V and 0 from J, leaving 16 bases between them. This CDR3 has 18 residues. Germline V lookup: CDR1 LNHDA, CDR2 SQIVND (reference sequence). The CDR3 protein is CASSIFSLGSTNTGELFF. The CDR3 nucleotides read TGTGCCAGTAGTATATTTTCTCTGGGGTCCACGAACACCGGGGAGCTGTTTTTT.